What follows are 11 T cell receptor beta chains derived from one specimen sequenced in a study of OX40 agonist ivuxolimab in advanced cancers. TCRdb keeps only in-frame clones here, not all; method: immunoSEQ multiplex PCR. This table holds 75,000 to 90,000 clones, about 90% found once. The sequencing here drew on CD4+ or CD8+ T cells sorted from blood, taken in a trial of the OX40 agonist ivuxolimab. Source of these receptors: an adult with an advanced solid tumor such as melanoma, head and neck, liver or kidney cancer.

V is TRBV14 and J is TRBJ1-1; D is possibly TRBD1 (6 bases). V dropped 6 bases and J dropped 0 bases, with 17 bases sitting between them. Germline V gives CDR1 SGHDN, CDR2 FVKESK. This CDR3 contains 16 residues. CDR3 coding DNA: TGTGCCAGCAGACGTACAGGGTCGTGGATGAACACTGAAGCTTTCTTT. It codes for CASRRTGSWMNTEAFF.

This chain joins TRBV5-6 and TRBJ2-1, with 9 bases matching TRBD2. Germline V CDR1 and CDR2: SGHDT, YYEEEE. The V segment lost 9 bases and the J segment 6 bases; nucleotides outside the gene matches: 16. The CDR3 consists of 16 residues. CDR3 protein: CATTQLAGLKVNEQFF. Written as DNA, the CDR3 is TGTGCCACGACCCAACTAGCGGGTCTGAAGGTCAATGAGCAGTTCTTC.

V is TRBV28 and J is TRBJ2-3, with 7 bases aligning to TRBD1. CDR1 is MDHEN, CDR2 SYDVKM, per germline. The CDR3 sequence is 14 residues long. J gave up 3 bases and V 8 bases, and 8 bases lay outside the gene matches. As DNA, the CDR3 is TGTGCCAGCTCAGGGGGACAGCAGACAGATACGCAGTATTTT. It codes for CASSGGQQTDTQYF.

The chain uses TRBV9 and TRBJ2-2; no reliable D call. V lost 0 bases and J lost 4, with 7 bases in between. This CDR3 has 14 residues. From germline, CDR1 is SGDLS and CDR2 YYNGEE. The DNA for the CDR3 is TGTGCCAGCAGCGTAGATCCGTTCACCGGGGAGCTGTTTTTT. It is translated as CASSVDPFTGELFF.

The genes are TRBV4-3 and TRBJ2-2, with 8 bases fitting TRBD1. J lost 6 bases, V lost 1 base, and 1 base had no gene match. The CDR3 is 14 amino acids. Germline assignment: CDR1 LGHNA and CDR2 YSLEER. The CDR3 coding sequence is TGCGCCAGCAGCCAAGGGACAGGGCCCGGGGAGCTGTTTTTT. It codes for CASSQGTGPGELFF.

The rearrangement links TRBV20-1 to TRBJ2-1, with D possibly being TRBD1 or TRBD2 (5 bases each). Germline CDR1 and CDR2: DFQATT and SNEGSKA (reference sequence). This CDR3 is built from 11 residues. Trimming cost V 3 bases and J 9 bases, with 9 bases left between them. In DNA form, the CDR3 reads TGCAGTGCTAGTGGTGGGGGTGAGCAGTTCTTC. Protein sequence: CSASGGGEQFF.

The chain couples TRBV6-1 to TRBJ1-3; D not resolved. Germline V lookup: CDR1 MNHNS, CDR2 SASEGT. CDR3 size: 14 residues. V was cut by 7 bases and J by 7 bases, with 17 bases left in between. The CDR3 protein is CASIKRGGWNTIYF. The CDR3 bases are TGTGCCAGCATTAAACGGGGTGGTTGGAACACCATATATTTT.

The rearrangement links TRBV7-2 to TRBJ2-1; TRBD2 matches 9 bases. This CDR3 is built from 16 residues. The V gene end was trimmed by 5 bases and the J gene end by 12 bases; junction bases not matched to a gene: 17. CDR1 and CDR2 (germline): SGHTA, FQGNSA. CDR3 coding DNA: TGTGCCAGCAGCCCACAGCTGGCGGGAGGGCTTCTTAGGCAGTTCTTC. As protein: CASSPQLAGGLLRQFF.

The rearrangement uses TRBV4-3 and TRBJ1-2; a weak D match, TRBD1 (5 bases). Trimming took 2 bases from V and 8 from J, leaving 12 bases between them. The CDR3 spans 13 residues. In germline, CDR1 is LGHNA, CDR2 YSLEER. CDR3: CASSQNGGRGYTF. The CDR3 DNA reads as TGCGCCAGCAGCCAAAACGGGGGTCGGGGCTACACCTTC.

The chain joins TRBV4-1 to TRBJ2-7; D is unclear. This CDR3 is built from 14 residues. Trimming took off 1 base at V and 6 bases at J, with 13 bases between the two ends. The germline V gene encodes CDR1 MGHRA and CDR2 YSYEKL. CDR3: CASSQAWDLGEQYF. The CDR3, as DNA: TGCGCCAGCAGCCAAGCTTGGGATCTCGGCGAGCAGTACTTC.

The CDR3 protein is CASGITGGNEQYF. The CDR3 bases are TGTGCCAGCGGAATTACAGGGGGCAACGAGCAGTACTTC. The rearrangement links TRBV28 to TRBJ2-7; 9 bases agree with TRBD1. The trim removed 8 bases at V and 5 bases at J, leaving 7 bases unmatched. The CDR3 is 13 amino acids. Per germline, CDR1 MDHEN and CDR2 SYDVKM.